The clone carrying this T cell receptor (beta chain) was detected only once. Its antigen remains unknown. Germline V gene data show CDR1 as SGHDN and CDR2 as FVKESK. The V end lost 1 base, the J end lost 3 bases, and 4 bases lay between the germline ends. The CDR3 runs 13 residues. The data are from a study of shared clonotypes between healthy human individuals. The study's findings and limits: Relative to memory subsets, naive subsets generally showed larger estimated richness. Enrolling few donors narrowed the genetic and exposure-history diversity that was represented. The sharing of about 5% of naive CD4 clonotypes was seen across several donors.

Deep level was the assay's run setting. Generated by immunoSEQ multiplex PCR, the TCRdb table keeps only in-frame clones and is missing some. The profile shows about 960,000 clones, less than 85% of them singletons. Sequenced sample: memory CD4+ T cells sorted from blood. Subset: CD45RA-negative fraction. The TCR sequence derives from a man between 18 and 35 years old in good health. The V gene is TRBV14, the J gene TRBJ1-5; D is unresolved. CDR3 loop: CASSQGINQPQHF. In DNA form, the CDR3 reads TGTGCCAGCAGCCAAGGGATCAATCAGCCCCAGCATTTT.